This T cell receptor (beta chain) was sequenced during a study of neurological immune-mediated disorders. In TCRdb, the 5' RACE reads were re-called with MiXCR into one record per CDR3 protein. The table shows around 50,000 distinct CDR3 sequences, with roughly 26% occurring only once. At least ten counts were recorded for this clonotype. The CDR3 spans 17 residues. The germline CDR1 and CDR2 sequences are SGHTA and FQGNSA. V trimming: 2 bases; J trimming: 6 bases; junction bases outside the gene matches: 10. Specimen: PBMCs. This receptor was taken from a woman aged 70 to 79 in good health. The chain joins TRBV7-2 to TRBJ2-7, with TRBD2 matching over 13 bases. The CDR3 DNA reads TGTGCCAGCAGCTTAACCGGACTAGCGGGAGCGCTTGTCGAGCAGTACTTC. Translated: CASSLTGLAGALVEQYF.